The clone carrying this T cell receptor (beta chain) was detected a few times. Prior to thyroid surgery, none of the patients had received any treatment. Looked up from germline, CDR1 is MDHEN and CDR2 is SYDVKM. Trimming removed 2 bases from V and 2 bases from J; junction bases left unmatched: 2. The CDR3 runs to 14 residues. TCRdb re-called the PCR reads through MiXCR. Of over 3,000 clones listed, 35% to 40% are singletons. The sample originates from a study of metastatic and nonmetastatic thyroid tumors. This sequence was found in a male donor with papillary thyroid cancer or a benign thyroid nodule (not recorded which). Some clones in this sample may be carry-over from other donors' samples. The sequencing input was tumor tissue. The chain joins TRBV28 to TRBJ1-2; 7 bases match TRBD1. The CDR3 is CASSLGQENYGYTF. In DNA form, the CDR3 reads TGTGCCAGCAGTTTAGGACAGGAAAACTATGGCTACACCTTC.